The rows below give T cell receptor beta chains drawn from one sample of a study of CD8 T cells in Susac syndrome. MiXCR, run by TCRdb on the immunoSEQ multiplex PCR reads, gives a single entry per CDR3 protein. The repertoire holds roughly 150,000 distinct CDR3 sequences, 90% to 95% seen once, with about 0.19% in the top ten. Sequenced material: CD8+ T cells from PBMCs. The origin of the receptors is a human donor with multiple sclerosis. CDR3s include the opening cysteine and the closing phenylalanine or tryptophan. The D gene is left open where the match is weak. Only some rows state a clone size, as once, few, many or a class for expanded clones.

CDR3aa,CDR3nt,j_gene,d_gene,abundance,v_gene
CSARDPEGGTYGYTF,TGCAGTGCTAGAGATCCAGAAGGGGGCACCTATGGCTACACCTTC,TRBJ1-2,TRBD1,-,TRBV20-1
CASSEVSERTDTQYF,TGTGCCAGCAGTGAAGTTTCCGAGCGTACAGATACGCAGTATTTT,TRBJ2-3,-,-,TRBV2
CASSRGQGLNYGYTF,TGTGCCAGCAGTCGTGGACAGGGCCTGAACTATGGCTACACCTTC,TRBJ1-2,TRBD1,once,TRBV7-2
CASATEAGANVLTF,TGTGCCAGCGCAACTGAAGCTGGGGCCAACGTCCTGACTTTC,TRBJ2-6,-,-,TRBV2
CASSLVQMNTEAFF,TGTGCCAGCAGCTTGGTACAAATGAACACTGAAGCTTTCTTT,TRBJ1-1,-,-,TRBV7-9
CASRRADYEQYF,TGTGCCAGCCGGCGGGCGGACTACGAGCAGTACTTC,TRBJ2-7,-,-,TRBV27
CSARDEGGPGSPLHF,TGCAGTGCTAGAGATGAGGGAGGACCTGGGTCACCCCTCCACTTT,TRBJ1-6,-,-,TRBV20-1
CASSSRRLAGEQYF,TGTGCCAGCAGTTCCCGCCGACTAGCGGGTGAGCAGTACTTC,TRBJ2-7,TRBD2,-,TRBV12-3/TRBV12-4
CASSSDSGPTDTQYF,TGTGCCAGCAGCTCGGACAGCGGCCCCACAGATACGCAGTATTTT,TRBJ2-3,-,-,TRBV7-6
CSVEYENTEAFF,TGCAGCGTTGAGTATGAGAACACTGAAGCTTTCTTT,TRBJ1-1,-,once,TRBV29-1
CAWSLLAGNEQFF,TGTGCCTGGAGTTTGCTAGCGGGCAATGAGCAGTTCTTC,TRBJ2-1,TRBD2,once,TRBV30
CASSYAEGDSPLHF,TGTGCCAGCAGTTACGCCGAGGGTGATTCACCCCTCCACTTT,TRBJ1-6,-,once,TRBV6-5
CASSLASVTSGANVLTF,TGTGCCAGCAGCTTGGCGAGCGTGACCTCTGGGGCCAACGTCCTGACTTTC,TRBJ2-6,-,-,TRBV5-4
CASSPDGRGQETQYF,TGTGCCAGCAGCCCGGATGGTAGGGGGCAAGAGACCCAGTACTTC,TRBJ2-5,-,-,TRBV3-1
CASSQEWGTSDLTDTQYF,TGCGCCAGCAGCCAAGAGTGGGGGACTAGCGATCTGACAGATACGCAGTATTTT,TRBJ2-3,TRBD2,-,TRBV4-3
CASSSGGPPYNEQFF,TGTGCCAGCAGTAGCGGGGGTCCCCCTTACAATGAGCAGTTCTTC,TRBJ2-1,TRBD2,-,TRBV12-3/TRBV12-4
CAWNPNTEAFF,TGTGCCTGGAATCCGAACACTGAAGCTTTCTTT,TRBJ1-1,-,-,TRBV30
CASSGGGLSETQYF,TGTGCCAGCAGCGGAGGGGGGCTATCGGAGACCCAGTACTTC,TRBJ2-5,-,-,TRBV9
CASAGGIYNEQFF,TGTGCCAGCGCCGGGGGCATCTACAATGAGCAGTTCTTC,TRBJ2-1,-,-,TRBV9
CASSVVGGRETQYF,TGTGCCAGCAGCGTAGTAGGGGGTCGGGAGACCCAGTACTTC,TRBJ2-5,-,-,TRBV9
CASRPQDRGEGTEAFF,TGTGCCAGCAGACCGCAGGACAGGGGAGAGGGTACTGAAGCTTTCTTT,TRBJ1-1,TRBD1,-,TRBV2
CATSGERPEYQETQYF,TGTGCCACCAGCGGAGAGCGGCCGGAGTACCAAGAGACCCAGTACTTC,TRBJ2-5,-,once,TRBV15
CASREESTGELFF,TGTGCCAGCAGAGAGGAGAGCACCGGGGAGCTGTTTTTT,TRBJ2-2,-,-,TRBV7-9
CASSETSGGSYEQYF,TGTGCCAGCAGCGAGACTAGCGGGGGATCCTACGAGCAGTACTTC,TRBJ2-7,TRBD2,-,TRBV9
CAIYTGRNTEAFF,TGTGCCATCTATACAGGGAGGAACACTGAAGCTTTCTTT,TRBJ1-1,-,-,TRBV2
CASSLTANRYGYTF,TGTGCCAGCAGTCTTACCGCTAATCGTTATGGCTACACCTTC,TRBJ1-2,-,-,TRBV27
CASRQDLLYGYTF,TGTGCCAGCAGACAGGATCTACTCTATGGCTACACCTTC,TRBJ1-2,-,-,TRBV2
CASSPPRGSDGEQFF,TGTGCCAGCAGCCCCCCCCGGGGCAGCGACGGTGAGCAGTTCTTC,TRBJ2-1,-,-,TRBV11-3
CASSLRGANTGELFF,TGTGCCAGCAGTTTGCGGGGGGCGAACACCGGGGAGCTGTTTTTT,TRBJ2-2,TRBD2,-,TRBV12-3/TRBV12-4
CASPGGVRQETQYF,TGTGCCAGCCCGGGCGGGGTGCGTCAAGAGACCCAGTACTTC,TRBJ2-5,-,once,TRBV2
CASSLDRTYEQYF,TGTGCCAGCAGCTTAGACCGAACCTACGAGCAGTACTTC,TRBJ2-7,-,-,TRBV5-1
CASSFLLDSTGELFF,TGTGCCAGCAGTTTCCTTCTAGATAGCACCGGGGAGCTGTTTTTT,TRBJ2-2,-,-,TRBV12-3/TRBV12-4
CASSVGGHQPQHF,TGTGCCAGCAGTGTCGGGGGTCATCAGCCCCAGCATTTT,TRBJ1-5,-,-,TRBV6-5
CASSQEVGGAFNEQFF,TGTGCCAGCAGCCAAGAAGTCGGGGGGGCCTTCAATGAGCAGTTCTTC,TRBJ2-1,TRBD2,once,TRBV3-1
CASTPGGVVTEAFF,TGTGCCAGCACCCCCGGGGGAGTAGTCACTGAAGCTTTCTTT,TRBJ1-1,-,once,TRBV9
CASSPGDSSYEQYF,TGTGCCAGCAGCCCTGGGGACAGCTCCTACGAGCAGTACTTC,TRBJ2-7,TRBD1,-,TRBV7-9
CASSLGGSVPYNEQFF,TGTGCCAGCAGTTTAGGCGGGAGCGTCCCATACAATGAGCAGTTCTTC,TRBJ2-1,TRBD2,-,TRBV12-3/TRBV12-4
CASSYRAGPSQETQYF,TGTGCCAGCAGCTATAGGGCAGGGCCTTCCCAAGAGACCCAGTACTTC,TRBJ2-5,-,-,TRBV3-1
CASSVATGSSYEQYF,TGTGCCAGCAGCGTAGCTACAGGGAGCTCCTACGAGCAGTACTTC,TRBJ2-7,-,-,TRBV9
CAWSVGTGAEAFF,TGTGCCTGGAGTGTAGGTACGGGGGCTGAAGCTTTCTTT,TRBJ1-1,-,-,TRBV30
CASTETDRNQPQHF,TGTGCCAGCACAGAGACAGACCGCAATCAGCCCCAGCATTTT,TRBJ1-5,-,once,TRBV6-2/TRBV6-3
CASSQDPPNLMEYGYTF,TGTGCCAGCAGCCAAGACCCACCTAACTTGATGGAATATGGCTACACCTTC,TRBJ1-2,-,-,TRBV14
CAWSHYRDGVSGNTIYF,TGTGCCTGGAGTCATTACCGGGACGGAGTTTCTGGAAACACCATATATTTT,TRBJ1-3,-,-,TRBV30
CASSFPLSGEQYF,TGTGCCAGCAGTTTTCCTCTCTCTGGCGAGCAGTACTTC,TRBJ2-7,-,-,TRBV7-9
CASSPSTGEGYTF,TGTGCCAGCAGCCCCAGTACAGGCGAAGGCTACACCTTC,TRBJ1-2,-,-,TRBV7-9
CASSSQVTGELFF,TGTGCCAGCAGCTCGCAGGTCACCGGGGAGCTGTTTTTT,TRBJ2-2,-,-,TRBV7-9
CAISRRDRETYEQYF,TGTGCCATCAGCCGCCGGGACAGGGAAACCTACGAGCAGTACTTC,TRBJ2-7,TRBD1,-,TRBV10-3
CASSPLMALREGYTF,TGTGCCAGCAGCCCTCTGATGGCATTGAGGGAGGGCTACACCTTC,TRBJ1-2,-,-,TRBV7-2
CSVEGRNGYTF,TGCAGCGTTGAAGGGAGGAATGGCTACACCTTC,TRBJ1-2,-,-,TRBV29-1
CSVELLGTGGVYGYGYTF,TGCAGCGTTGAACTTCTTGGGACAGGGGGCGTATACGGCTATGGCTACACCTTC,TRBJ1-2,TRBD1,-,TRBV29-1
CASSLKFKIGNTIYF,TGTGCCAGCAGCTTAAAGTTCAAGATTGGAAACACCATATATTTT,TRBJ1-3,-,-,TRBV7-2
CSVDFPQQGGQYTQYF,TGCAGCGTTGATTTCCCCCAACAGGGAGGGCAGTATACGCAGTATTTT,TRBJ2-3,-,-,TRBV29-1